The rows below give T cell receptor beta chains drawn from one sample of a study of CD8 T cells in Susac syndrome. Via MiXCR, TCRdb re-called the immunoSEQ multiplex PCR reads, giving one row per CDR3 protein. The sample has some 100,000 distinct CDR3 sequences, roughly 96% seen once; the top ten hold 0.096%. The sequencing input was CD4+ T cells from PBMCs. The receptors stem from a human donor in good health. Each CDR3 is given with its conserved first and last residue. The D gene is left open where the match is weak. Clone size appears in some rows only: once, few, many, or a class for an expanded clone.

J gene | V gene | clone size | D gene | CDR3 DNA | CDR3 protein
TRBJ2-3 | TRBV29-1 | NA | NA | TGCAGCGTTGAGGCGCAGGGAACGCAGTATTTT | CSVEAQGTQYF
TRBJ2-7 | TRBV28 | NA | TRBD1 | TGTGCCAGCAGCGGACAGGGGGCCTACGAGCAGTACTTC | CASSGQGAYEQYF
TRBJ1-5 | TRBV28 | once | TRBD1 | TGTGCCAGCAGAGACAGGGGAAGTAGCAATCAGCCCCAGCATTTT | CASRDRGSSNQPQHF
TRBJ1-6 | TRBV3-1 | few | TRBD1 | TGTGCCAGCAGCCAAGTGGGGACAGGGAATTCACCCCTCCACTTT | CASSQVGTGNSPLHF
TRBJ2-7 | TRBV7-2 | NA | NA | TGTGCCAGCAGCTTAGTTAACGAGCAGTACTTC | CASSLVNEQYF
TRBJ1-2 | TRBV29-1 | NA | NA | TGCAGCGTTGCAGGGTTAAGGGATGGCTACACCTTC | CSVAGLRDGYTF
TRBJ2-2 | TRBV6-5 | NA | TRBD2 | TGTGCCAGCAGTTGGCTAGCGGTCGCGAACACCGGGGAGCTGTTTTTT | CASSWLAVANTGELFF
TRBJ1-1 | TRBV20-1 | NA | TRBD1 | TGCAGTGCTAGAGGGGGCCTCCGGGACAGGAAGTCGAACACTGAAGCTTTCTTT | CSARGGLRDRKSNTEAFF
TRBJ2-1 | TRBV24-1 | NA | NA | TGTGCCACCAGTGACTCGGCCCTGTATGAGCAGTTCTTC | CATSDSALYEQFF
TRBJ1-3 | TRBV2 | NA | NA | TGTGCCAGCAGTGACGCCGCCGGAGGTAGAAACACCATATATTTT | CASSDAAGGRNTIYF
TRBJ2-2 | TRBV29-1 | once | NA | TGCAGCGTTCCCCGGGGGCCAAAATACGCCGGGGAGCTGTTTTTT | CSVPRGPKYAGELFF
TRBJ2-3 | TRBV20-1 | NA | TRBD2 | TGCAGTGCTAGAGGTAGCGGGACCACAGATACGCAGTATTTT | CSARGSGTTDTQYF
TRBJ2-1 | TRBV29-1 | NA | NA | TGCAGCGTTGTAGAGAATGAGCAGTTCTTC | CSVVENEQFF
TRBJ2-2 | TRBV6-2/TRBV6-3 | once | TRBD1 | TGTGCCAGCAGCTCGACAGGGTCCGGGGAGCTGTTTTTT | CASSSTGSGELFF
TRBJ2-5 | TRBV18 | NA | NA | TGTGCCAGCCAAACGGGGTCCCAAGAGACCCAGTACTTC | CASQTGSQETQYF
TRBJ2-5 | TRBV5-1 | NA | TRBD2 | TGCGCCAGCAGCCCAGGAGCGGGGGGCCGGCAAGAGACCCAGTACTTC | CASSPGAGGRQETQYF
TRBJ2-1 | TRBV5-6 | NA | NA | TGTGCCAGCAGCCAAGGACCGTTTGATGAGCAGTTCTTC | CASSQGPFDEQFF
TRBJ2-2 | TRBV5-1 | NA | NA | TGCGCCAGCAGCTTAATGGGAGAGTTCACCGGGGAGCTGTTTTTT | CASSLMGEFTGELFF
TRBJ1-1 | TRBV18 | NA | NA | TGTACCAGCTCACCATTGGGTAACACTGAAGCTTTCTTT | CTSSPLGNTEAFF
TRBJ2-7 | TRBV4-3 | NA | NA | TGCGCCAGCAGCCGAATGGCCGGGGACTCCTACGAGCAGTACTTC | CASSRMAGDSYEQYF
TRBJ1-2 | TRBV29-1 | NA | NA | TGCAGCGTTGAAGGGGGGTTTGTTACGGACTTCTATGGCTACACCTTC | CSVEGGFVTDFYGYTF
TRBJ2-7 | TRBV29-1 | once | NA | TGCAGCGCCATACCATTGCCGTTCCACGAGCAGTACTTC | CSAIPLPFHEQYF
TRBJ2-7 | TRBV19 | NA | NA | TGTGCCAGTAGTACCGGGACAAGTCACTCCTACGAGCAGTACTTC | CASSTGTSHSYEQYF
TRBJ2-2 | TRBV20-1 | NA | NA | TGCAGTGCTAGTGAGGGTGGGGTAGGCACCGGGGAGCTGTTTTTT | CSASEGGVGTGELFF
TRBJ2-2 | TRBV7-9 | NA | NA | TGTGCCAGCAGCTCCAGGGTATTTACGAACACCGGGGAGCTGTTTTTT | CASSSRVFTNTGELFF
TRBJ2-3 | TRBV20-1 | NA | NA | TGCAGTGCTAGAGATTGGGGAGAAATAACCACAGATACGCAGTATTTT | CSARDWGEITTDTQYF
TRBJ2-1 | TRBV6-2/TRBV6-3 | NA | NA | TGTGCCAGCAGTTATTCGGCAGGAGGGGTATCCAATGAGCAGTTCTTC | CASSYSAGGVSNEQFF
TRBJ2-5 | TRBV29-1 | NA | TRBD2 | TGCAGCGTCCCCTTATACGGGGGGAATCAAGAGACCCAGTACTTC | CSVPLYGGNQETQYF
TRBJ2-6 | TRBV20-1 | NA | NA | TGCAGTGCGGCGGGTGGAAGCTCTGGGGCCAACGTCCTGACTTTC | CSAAGGSSGANVLTF
TRBJ2-7 | TRBV25-1 | NA | NA | TGTGCCACCCCGGCACTCGAGAACTACGAGCAGTACTTC | CATPALENYEQYF
TRBJ2-5 | TRBV7-2 | NA | TRBD1 | TGTGCCAGCAGCTTAGCATACACAGGGGGCCCGTACCAAGAGACCCAGTACTTC | CASSLAYTGGPYQETQYF
TRBJ2-7 | TRBV20-1 | NA | NA | TGCAGTGCAGGTACAGGGATCGACGAGCAGTACTTC | CSAGTGIDEQYF
TRBJ2-1 | TRBV4-3 | NA | TRBD2 | TGCGCCAGCAGCCAAGTGAAAGGCGGGAGCTCCTACAATGAGCAGTTCTTC | CASSQVKGGSSYNEQFF
TRBJ2-7 | TRBV2 | NA | NA | TGTGCCAGCCTCCCAGGGGACTCTTACGAGCAGTACTTC | CASLPGDSYEQYF
TRBJ1-3 | TRBV4-1 | NA | NA | TGCGCCAGCAGCCCCGGGGGGCGGTACTCTGGAAACACCATATATTTT | CASSPGGRYSGNTIYF
TRBJ2-4 | TRBV29-1 | once | NA | TGCAGCGTTGGGGGAGTGGGAAACATTCAGTACTTC | CSVGGVGNIQYF
TRBJ1-2 | TRBV15 | NA | NA | TGTGCCACCAGCAGAGTCGGGGCAGCGTATGGCTACACCTTC | CATSRVGAAYGYTF
TRBJ2-3 | TRBV9 | NA | NA | TGTGCCAGCAGCGTAGACCCCTTAAGCACAGATACGCAGTATTTT | CASSVDPLSTDTQYF
TRBJ2-1 | TRBV25-1 | NA | NA | TGTGCCAGCAGCCCGCCGGGCGGGGCATACAATGAGCAGTTCTTC | CASSPPGGAYNEQFF
TRBJ2-1 | TRBV30 | NA | NA | TGTGCCTGGAGTGCTAATACGAATGAGCAGTTCTTC | CAWSANTNEQFF